This entry features one TCR beta chain sequence. These data come from a study of blood T cell repertoires in COVID-19. The junction had 9 bases not matched to a gene; V was cut back by 3 bases and J by 5 bases. Germline CDR1 DFQATT, CDR2 SNEGSKA (reference sequence). CDR3 size: 15 residues. Shortly before study entry, within 2 weeks, exposed participants had met a COVID-19 case. Assay used: immunoSEQ multiplex PCR; TCRdb lists only in-frame clones, some missing. The sample lists 200,000 to 250,000 clones; roughly 88% were seen once. This chain links TRBV20-1 with TRBJ2-3, with 9 bases fitting TRBD2. This sequence originates from a woman younger than 45 who had been exposed to COVID-19. Sequenced sample: PBMCs or T cells enriched from blood (not recorded which). This chain's CDR3 is CSASGLLAGRDTQYF. CDR3 bases: TGCAGTGCTAGTGGGTTACTAGCGGGCCGAGATACGCAGTATTTT.